Here is one T cell receptor beta chain with its context. Its antigen is undetermined. A much bigger clone sits one base away, suggesting this may be a read error. Other DNA sequences in this specimen translate into the identical CDR3. The record originates from a study of Ad26.COV2.S vaccination and SARS-CoV-2 variants. Study information: The study gave Ad26.COV2.S intramuscularly, once or twice 56 days apart.

Described treatment: 15 to 20 received Ad26.COV2.S at low or high dose, single or two shots; roughly five received placebo; per-sample allocation not given. The samples date from day 63 after the first vaccine or placebo injection. General study points: Substantial response breadth was reportedly seen for spike-specific CD8+ and CD4+ T cells after vaccination. An underestimation of total T cell responses may have resulted from the TCR breadth and depth analyses.

Sequenced by immunoSEQ multiplex PCR; TCRdb stores in-frame clones only, minus some. The table includes a few hundred thousand clones, 80% to 90% detected once. This sample comprised peripheral blood, obtained in a trial of Ad26.COV2.S vaccine versus placebo. The clonotype originates from a person aged 18-60 years who received the Ad26.COV2.S COVID-19 vaccine or a placebo.

This CDR3 is CASSYSTGELFF. The CDR3 DNA reads TGTGCCAGCAGTTACTCTACCGGGGAGCTGTTTTTT. The V and J genes are TRBV6-5 and TRBJ2-2; D remains ambiguous. Germline CDR1 is MNHEY and CDR2 is SVGAGI. Trimming took off 0 bases at V and 5 bases at J, with 1 base between the two ends. This CDR3 has 12 amino acids.